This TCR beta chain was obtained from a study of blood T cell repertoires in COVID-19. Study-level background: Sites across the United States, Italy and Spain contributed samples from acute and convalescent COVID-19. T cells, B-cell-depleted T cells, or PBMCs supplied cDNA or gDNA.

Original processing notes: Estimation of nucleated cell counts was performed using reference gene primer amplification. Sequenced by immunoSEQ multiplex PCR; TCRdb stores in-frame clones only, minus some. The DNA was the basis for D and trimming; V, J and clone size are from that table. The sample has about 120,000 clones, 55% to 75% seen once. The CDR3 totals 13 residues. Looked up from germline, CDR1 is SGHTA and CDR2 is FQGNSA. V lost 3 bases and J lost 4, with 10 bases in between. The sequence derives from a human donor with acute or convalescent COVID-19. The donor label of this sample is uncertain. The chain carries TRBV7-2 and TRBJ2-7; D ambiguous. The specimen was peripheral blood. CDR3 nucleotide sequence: TGTGCCAGCAGCTTGGGCTATTTATACGAGCAGTACTTC. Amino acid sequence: CASSLGYLYEQYF.